The 14 T cell receptor beta chains below come from one sample, sequenced in a study of T cell changes during pregnancy in multiple sclerosis. Some clones are missing from TCRdb's copy, which holds only in-frame ones; the method was immunoSEQ multiplex PCR. The table records more than 30,000 clones, under 95% of them present only once. Specimen: CD4+ T cells from peripheral blood mononuclear cells, collected in the third trimester of pregnancy. Receptors were obtained from a female donor in good health, enrolled as a control in a pregnancy study.

The rearrangement uses TRBV7-7 and TRBJ2-2; TRBD1 aligns across 10 bases. CDR1 and CDR2 (germline): SSHAT, FNYEAQ (reference sequence). CDR3 size: 14 residues. CDR3 amino acids: CASQTGTGVGELFF. The DNA of the CDR3 is TGTGCTAGCCAAACCGGGACAGGGGTCGGGGAGCTGTTTTTT.

The gene calls are TRBV5-1 and TRBJ2-3; 12 nucleotides line up with TRBD2. The CDR3 contains 16 residues. Germline V gene data show CDR1 as SGHRS and CDR2 as YFSETQ. J gave up 3 bases and V 1 base, and 3 bases lay outside the gene matches. CDR3 in amino acids: CASSLSLAGGTDTQYF. CDR3 nucleotides: TGCGCCAGCAGCTTGTCTCTAGCGGGGGGGACAGATACGCAGTATTTT.

The rearrangement joins TRBV9 to TRBJ2-3; D is possibly TRBD2 (5 bases). CDR3 length: 14 residues. V was trimmed by 0 bases and J by 3 bases, leaving 8 bases between them. In germline, CDR1 is SGDLS, CDR2 YYNGEE. The CDR3 region has the DNA TGTGCCAGCAGCGTAGTTCCGGGAACAGATACGCAGTATTTT. This codes for CASSVVPGTDTQYF.

CDR3 residues: CASSKRNREGSNQPQHF. CDR3 bases: TGTGCCAGCAGCAAGAGGAACAGGGAGGGAAGCAATCAGCCCCAGCATTTT. The genes are TRBV21-1 and TRBJ1-5. TRBV21-1 has pseudogene status. CDR3 length equals 17 residues.

The rearrangement links TRBV27 to TRBJ1-6, with TRBD1 identical over 7 bases. V was pared by 6 bases and J by 6 bases, with 2 bases of the junction left unmatched. Germline CDR1 MNHEY, CDR2 SMNVEV (reference sequence). The CDR3 runs 13 residues. The CDR3 nucleotides are TGTGCCAGCAGCAGACAGGGTAATTCACCCCTCCACTTT. It is translated as CASSRQGNSPLHF.

V and J are TRBV19 and TRBJ1-2; TRBD1 might be the D (6 bases). The CDR3 is 13 amino acids. Germline lookup yields CDR1 LNHDA and CDR2 SQIVND (reference sequence). The V and J ends lost 8 bases and 4 bases respectively, with 14 bases between them. The CDR3 here is CASDPGGGYGYTF. For the CDR3, the DNA is TGTGCCAGTGACCCGGGAGGGGGCTATGGCTACACCTTC.

V gene TRBV27 combines with J gene TRBJ2-5; D gene uncertain. The germline gives CDR1 MNHEY, CDR2 SMNVEV (reference sequence). CDR3 size: 14 residues. V lost 2 bases, J lost 4 bases, and 11 bases lay in between. CDR3 bases: TGTGCCAGCAGTTTACGAGCCCCTGGAGAGACCCAGTACTTC. Translation: CASSLRAPGETQYF.

CDR3 sequence: CASTQRGPQTRYNEQFF. As DNA, the CDR3 is TGTGCCAGCACGCAGAGGGGGCCTCAAACCCGGTACAATGAGCAGTTCTTC. The chain is built from TRBV27 and TRBJ2-1, with 7 positions matching TRBD1. The germline V gene has CDR1 MNHEY and CDR2 SMNVEV (reference sequence). The CDR3 totals 17 residues. V shed 7 bases and J 4 bases; nucleotides not matched to a gene: 16.

The rearrangement links TRBV5-1 to TRBJ2-1, with 9 bases matching TRBD2. The V and J ends lost 7 bases and 9 bases, in that order; junction bases with no gene match: 11. The germline V gene has CDR1 SGHRS and CDR2 YFSETQ. The CDR3 extends over 14 amino acids. The CDR3 protein is CASGGAGGPGEQFF. Here the CDR3 DNA reads TGCGCCAGCGGGGGGGCGGGAGGGCCCGGTGAGCAGTTCTTC.

This rearrangement joins TRBV5-6 to TRBJ1-6, with 9 bases that match TRBD1. Germline loops: CDR1 SGHDT, CDR2 YYEEEE. J gave up 6 bases and V 5 bases, and 6 bases lay outside the gene matches. The CDR3 contains 15 residues. DNA of the CDR3: TGTGCCAGCAGGGGAACAGGGGGCGGTAATTCACCCCTCCACTTT. It is translated as CASRGTGGGNSPLHF.

The genes are TRBV18 and TRBJ2-3; 8 positions agree with TRBD1. This CDR3 is 15 amino acids long. The V gene end was trimmed by 6 bases and the J gene end by 1 base; junction bases not matched to a gene: 6. Germline V lookup: CDR1 KGHSH, CDR2 LQKENI. The CDR3 nucleotides are TGTGCCAGCTCGACCGGGACAGGACGCACAGATACGCAGTATTTT. Encoded protein: CASSTGTGRTDTQYF.

The gene calls are TRBV9 and TRBJ2-4; tentatively, D is TRBD2 (6 bases). Germline V CDR1 and CDR2: SGDLS, YYNGEE. Trimming cost V 5 bases and J 4 bases, with 13 bases left between them. There are 14 residues in the CDR3. Here the CDR3 reads CASSMGGTKNIQYF. The CDR3 bases are TGTGCCAGCAGTATGGGGGGAACAAAAAACATTCAGTACTTC.

The chain combines TRBV6-5 with TRBJ1-4; possible D gene TRBD1, 6 bases. Per germline, CDR1 MNHEY and CDR2 SVGAGI. With 3 bases removed from V and 7 bases from J, the gap between germline ends came to 9 bases. This CDR3 comprises 13 residues. CDR3 nucleotide sequence: TGTGCCAGCAGTTATACAGGGAGTGAAAAACTGTTTTTT. It yields the protein CASSYTGSEKLFF.

The chain combines TRBV2 with TRBJ2-7, with D maybe TRBD2 (5 bases). Germline assignment: CDR1 SNHLY and CDR2 FYNNEI. The V end was cut by 6 bases, the J end by 7 bases, with 13 bases between. The CDR3 totals 12 residues. The CDR3 sequence is CASRDTSGEQYF. The CDR3 region has the DNA TGTGCCAGCAGGGATACCTCGGGGGAGCAGTACTTC.